This TCR beta chain was sequenced in a study of breast tumors, draining lymph nodes, adjacent tissues. Each CDR3 protein is one row after TCRdb ran MiXCR on the multiplex PCR reads. The data show about 31,000 distinct CDR3 sequences, approximately 57% seen once. Per the germline V gene, CDR1 is SGHAT and CDR2 is FQNNGV. V was clipped by 5 bases and J by 6 bases, with 11 bases between them. The CDR3 is 13 amino acids. This clonotype was obtained from a female donor with breast cancer. Some clones in this sample may be carry-over from other donors' samples. This chain links TRBV11-2 with TRBJ1-5; no reliable D call. Sequencing was done on a sample of breast tumor tissue. The CDR3 loop reads CASSTMGSQPQHF. CDR3 bases: TGTGCCAGCAGCACCATGGGAAGTCAGCCCCAGCATTTT.